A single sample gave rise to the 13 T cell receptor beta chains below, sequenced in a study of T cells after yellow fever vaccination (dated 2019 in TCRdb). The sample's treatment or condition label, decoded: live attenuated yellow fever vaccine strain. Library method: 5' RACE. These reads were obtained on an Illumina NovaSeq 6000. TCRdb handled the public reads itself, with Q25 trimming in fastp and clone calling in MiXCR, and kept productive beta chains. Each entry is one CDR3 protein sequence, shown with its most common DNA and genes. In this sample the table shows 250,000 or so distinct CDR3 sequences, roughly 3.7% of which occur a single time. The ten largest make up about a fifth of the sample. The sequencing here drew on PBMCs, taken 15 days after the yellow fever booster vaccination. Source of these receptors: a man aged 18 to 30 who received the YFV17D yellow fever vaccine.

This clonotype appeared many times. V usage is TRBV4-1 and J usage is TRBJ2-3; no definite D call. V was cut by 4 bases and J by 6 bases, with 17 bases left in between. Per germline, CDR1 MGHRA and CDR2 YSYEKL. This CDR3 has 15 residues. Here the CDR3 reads CASSPLDSAADTQYF. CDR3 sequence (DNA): TGCGCCAGCAGCCCTCTGGATTCCGCCGCGGATACGCAGTATTTT.

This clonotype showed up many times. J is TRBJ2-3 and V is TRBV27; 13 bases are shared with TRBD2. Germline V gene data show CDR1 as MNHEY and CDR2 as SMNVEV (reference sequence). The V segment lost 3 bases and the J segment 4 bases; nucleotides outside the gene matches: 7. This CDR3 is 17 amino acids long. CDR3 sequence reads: CASSFRLAGGGADTQYF. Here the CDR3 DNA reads TGTGCCAGCAGTTTCCGACTAGCGGGGGGTGGCGCAGATACGCAGTATTTT.

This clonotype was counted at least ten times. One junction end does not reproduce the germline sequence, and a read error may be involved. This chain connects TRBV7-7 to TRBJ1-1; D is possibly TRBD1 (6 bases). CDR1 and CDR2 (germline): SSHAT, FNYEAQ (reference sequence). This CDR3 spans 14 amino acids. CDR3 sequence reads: CASSPLGGPNEAFF. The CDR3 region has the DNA TGTGCTAGCAGCCCCCTGGGGGGGCCCAATGAAGCTTTCTTT.

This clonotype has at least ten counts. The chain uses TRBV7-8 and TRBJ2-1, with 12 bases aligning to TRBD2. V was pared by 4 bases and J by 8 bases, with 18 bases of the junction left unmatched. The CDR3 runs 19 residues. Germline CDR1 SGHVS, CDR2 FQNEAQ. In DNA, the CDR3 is TGTGCCAGCAGCTCCCCTGCTAGCGGGGGGGCCCGCGGTGGGGATGAGCAGTTCTTC. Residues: CASSSPASGGARGGDEQFF.

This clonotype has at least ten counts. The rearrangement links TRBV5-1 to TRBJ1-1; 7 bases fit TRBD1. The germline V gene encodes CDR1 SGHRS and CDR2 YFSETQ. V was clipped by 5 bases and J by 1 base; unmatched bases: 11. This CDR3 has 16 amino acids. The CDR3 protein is CASRPRQGLWNTEAFF. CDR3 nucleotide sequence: TGCGCCAGCAGACCCAGACAGGGTCTCTGGAACACTGAAGCTTTCTTT.

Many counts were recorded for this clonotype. For the CDR3, the DNA is TGTGCCAGCAGCTCCAGGGGCCCCTCCTACGAGCAGTACTTC. Amino acids: CASSSRGPSYEQYF. This rearrangement joins TRBV7-2 to TRBJ2-7; possibly TRBD1 for D (6 bases). The CDR3 totals 14 residues. The germline V gene encodes CDR1 SGHTA and CDR2 FQGNSA. The V gene lost 4 bases and the J gene lost 0 bases, with 10 bases spanning the gap. Full variable domain (missing parts from reference TRBV7-2 and TRBJ2-7): GAGVSQSPSNKVTEKGKDVELRCDPISGHTALYWYRQSLGQGLEFLIYFQGNSAPDKSGLPSDRFSAERTGGSVSTLTIQRTQQEDSAVYLCASSSRGPSYEQYFGPGTRLTVT.

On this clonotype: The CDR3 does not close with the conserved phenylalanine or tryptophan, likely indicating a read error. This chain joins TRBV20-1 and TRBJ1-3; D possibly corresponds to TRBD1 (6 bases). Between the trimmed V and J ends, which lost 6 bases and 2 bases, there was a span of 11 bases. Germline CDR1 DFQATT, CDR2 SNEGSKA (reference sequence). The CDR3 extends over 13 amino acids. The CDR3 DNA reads TGCAGTGCCCGCAGGACAGCTGGAAACACCATATATTGT. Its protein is CSARRTAGNTIYC.

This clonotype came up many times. CDR3 DNA: TGTGCCAGCAGCTTACAGGGGAATACACCCCTCCACTTT. Encoded protein: CASSLQGNTPLHF. The V call is TRBV7-9, the J call TRBJ1-6; D is possibly TRBD1 (6 bases). Germline lookup yields CDR1 SEHNR and CDR2 FQNEAQ (reference sequence). Trimming shortened V by 2 bases and J by 11 bases, and 10 bases separated the two germline ends. CDR3 size: 13 residues.

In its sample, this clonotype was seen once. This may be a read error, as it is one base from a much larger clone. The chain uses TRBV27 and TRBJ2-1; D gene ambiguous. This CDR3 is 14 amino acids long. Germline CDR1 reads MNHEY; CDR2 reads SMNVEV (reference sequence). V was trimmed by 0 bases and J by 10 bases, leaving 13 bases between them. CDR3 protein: CASSLSASATEQFF. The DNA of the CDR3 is TGTGCCAGCAGTTTATCGGCCTCGGCTACCGAGCAGTTCTTC.

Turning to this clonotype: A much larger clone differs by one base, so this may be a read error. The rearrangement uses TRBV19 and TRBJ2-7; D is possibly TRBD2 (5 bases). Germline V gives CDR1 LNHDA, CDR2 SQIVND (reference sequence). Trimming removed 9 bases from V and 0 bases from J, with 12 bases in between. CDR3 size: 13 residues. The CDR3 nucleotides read TGTGCCAGCAGAGAAGGGAGCTCCTACGAGCAGTACTTC. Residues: CASREGSSYEQYF.

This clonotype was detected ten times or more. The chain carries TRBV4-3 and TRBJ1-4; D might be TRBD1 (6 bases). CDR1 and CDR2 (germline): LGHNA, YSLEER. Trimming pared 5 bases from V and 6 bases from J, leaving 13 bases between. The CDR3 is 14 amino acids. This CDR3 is CASSLQGKDEKLFF. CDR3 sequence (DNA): TGCGCCAGCAGCTTGCAGGGGAAGGATGAAAAACTGTTTTTT.

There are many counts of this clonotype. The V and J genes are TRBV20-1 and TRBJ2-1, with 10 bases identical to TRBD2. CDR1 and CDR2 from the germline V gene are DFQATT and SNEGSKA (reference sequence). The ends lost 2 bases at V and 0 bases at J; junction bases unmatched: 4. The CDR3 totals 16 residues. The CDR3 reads CSARLAGVISYNEQFF. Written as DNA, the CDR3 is TGCAGTGCTAGACTAGCGGGGGTGATCTCCTACAATGAGCAGTTCTTC.

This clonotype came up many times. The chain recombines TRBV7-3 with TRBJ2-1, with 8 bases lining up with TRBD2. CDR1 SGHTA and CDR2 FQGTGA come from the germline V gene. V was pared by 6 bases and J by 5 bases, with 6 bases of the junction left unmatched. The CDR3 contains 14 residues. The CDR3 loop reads CASSLGLANNEQFF. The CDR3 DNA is TGTGCCAGCAGTCTCGGACTAGCTAACAATGAGCAGTTCTTC.